These 27 T cell receptor beta chains were all obtained from the same sample, sequenced in a study of siplizumab effects on memory and regulatory T cells. Repertoires were generated with immunoSEQ multiplex PCR, while TCRdb's copy carries only in-frame clones and drops some. The table records about 82,000 clones, roughly 87% of them present only once. Sequenced: Tregs sorted from blood. The receptors here all came from a human donor in good health.

V gene TRBV5-4 combines with J gene TRBJ2-7, with a tentative D call TRBD2 (5 bases). The CDR3 contains 16 residues. Trimming took off 5 bases at V and 3 bases at J, with 21 bases between the two ends. Germline CDR1 and CDR2: SGHNT and YYREEE (reference sequence). The CDR3 nucleotides are TGTGCCAGCAGTTTCAAGGAGGCCAGTACTTTCTACGAGCAGTACTTC. It is translated as CASSFKEASTFYEQYF. Together with reference TRBV5-4 and TRBJ2-7, the CDR3 gives the full variable domain: ETGVTQSPTHLIKTRGQQVTLRCSSQSGHNTVSWYQQALGQGPQFIFQYYREEENGRGNFPPRFSGLQFPNYSSELNVNALELDDSALYLCASSFKEASTFYEQYFGPGTRLTVT.

The chain has TRBV7-3 and TRBJ1-1; no clear D gene. V dropped 2 bases and J dropped 4 bases, with 8 bases sitting between them. Per germline, CDR1 SGHTA and CDR2 FQGTGA. This CDR3 is 13 amino acids long. CDR3 amino acids: CASSLLSSTEAFF. The CDR3 DNA reads TGTGCCAGCAGCTTACTCTCGAGCACTGAAGCTTTCTTT.

V is TRBV2 and J is TRBJ1-3; D is ambiguous. Trimming left V 3 bases short and J 2 bases short, with 8 bases between. There are 14 residues in the CDR3. The V gene's germline CDR1 is SNHLY and CDR2 FYNNEI. Here the CDR3 DNA reads TGTGCCAGCAGTGATTGGACGGCTGGAAACACCATATATTTT. Amino acids: CASSDWTAGNTIYF. The variable domain in full, with the rest retrieved from reference TRBV2 and TRBJ1-3, is EPEVTQTPSHQVTQMGQEVILRCVPISNHLYFYWYRQILGQKVEFLVSFYNNEISEKSEIFDDQFSVERPDGSNFTLKIRSTKLEDSAMYFCASSDWTAGNTIYFGEGSWLTVV.

V and J are TRBV7-2 and TRBJ2-1; a weak D match, TRBD1 (6 bases). This CDR3 has 13 residues. The V gene's germline CDR1 is SGHTA and CDR2 FQGNSA. Trimming removed 2 bases at V and 7 bases at J, with 9 bases between. The chain's CDR3 is CASSLMGANEQFF. DNA for the CDR3: TGTGCCAGCAGCTTAATGGGGGCAAATGAGCAGTTCTTC.

V gene TRBV7-2 combines with J gene TRBJ1-2; maybe TRBD1 (5 bases). The CDR3 contains 13 residues. V dropped 6 bases and J dropped 4 bases, with 12 bases sitting between them. CDR1 SGHTA and CDR2 FQGNSA come from the germline V gene. Written as DNA, the CDR3 is TGTGCCAGCAGTCCAGACAGAATCTATGGCTACACCTTC. This gives the protein CASSPDRIYGYTF.

The rearrangement uses TRBV7-9 and TRBJ1-1; D possibly corresponds to TRBD1 (5 bases). Germline V lookup: CDR1 SEHNR, CDR2 FQNEAQ (reference sequence). The CDR3 has 15 amino acids. V was cut by 5 bases and J by 3 bases, with 16 bases left in between. The CDR3 region is CASSPRGREDTEAFF. The CDR3 coding sequence is TGTGCCAGCAGCCCTCGGGGGAGAGAGGACACTGAAGCTTTCTTT.

The chain employs TRBV2 and TRBJ1-2; D is uncertain. Germline values: CDR1 SNHLY, CDR2 FYNNEI. This CDR3 has 14 amino acids. V lost 4 bases and J 5 bases, leaving 14 bases between the germline ends. CDR3 in amino acids: CASSGHGSPYGYTF. The CDR3, as DNA: TGTGCCAGCAGTGGGCACGGGTCCCCGTATGGCTACACCTTC.

The CDR3 DNA is TGCGCCAGCAGCCAAGTTGTCGGCGGGATATCCCTCCACTTT. Translating it yields CASSQVVGGISLHF. This rearrangement joins TRBV4-1 to TRBJ1-6; D remains unclear. Trimming stripped 1 base from V and 14 bases from J, with 15 bases between. This CDR3 has 14 amino acids. CDR1 and CDR2 (germline): MGHRA, YSYEKL.

The gene calls are TRBV7-2 and TRBJ2-1, with a weak D call TRBD2 (6 bases). V lost 4 bases and J 2 bases, leaving 15 bases between the germline ends. The germline V gene has CDR1 SGHTA and CDR2 FQGNSA. The CDR3 runs to 16 residues. CDR3 nucleotide sequence: TGTGCCAGCAGCTCCAGAAGCGGGCGAACCTACAATGAGCAGTTCTTC. Protein sequence: CASSSRSGRTYNEQFF.

V is TRBV2 and J is TRBJ2-3; D possibly corresponds to TRBD2 (6 bases). The germline V gene encodes CDR1 SNHLY and CDR2 FYNNEI. The CDR3 has 14 residues. V lost 4 bases to trimming and J lost 4 bases, with 12 bases between them. CDR3 sequence: CASSGGGIPDTQYF. The CDR3 DNA follows: TGTGCCAGCAGTGGAGGAGGGATCCCAGATACGCAGTATTTT.

In its sample, this clone was seen a few times. The chain carries TRBV18 and TRBJ1-5, with D tentatively TRBD1 (5 bases). This CDR3 has 14 amino acids. With 3 bases removed from V and 4 bases from J, the gap between germline ends came to 10 bases. Germline lookup yields CDR1 KGHSH and CDR2 LQKENI. The CDR3, as DNA: TGTGCCAGCTCACCTTCCAGGGCGAATCAGCCCCAGCATTTT. It translates to CASSPSRANQPQHF.

CDR3 in DNA: TGCGCCAGCAGCCAAGCCCGGGGGACAACCATTTCCACAGATACGCAGTATTTT. It yields the protein CASSQARGTTISTDTQYF. This chain joins TRBV4-1 and TRBJ2-3; the D call may be TRBD1 or TRBD2 (6 bases each). The CDR3 has 18 amino acids. V lost 1 base, J lost 2 bases, and 19 bases lay in between. In germline, CDR1 is MGHRA, CDR2 YSYEKL.

The chain combines TRBV27 with TRBJ1-2; 7 positions agree with TRBD1. V was pared by 3 bases and J by 4 bases, with 8 bases of the junction left unmatched. Germline CDR1 is MNHEY and CDR2 is SMNVEV (reference sequence). This CDR3 contains 15 residues. As DNA, the CDR3 is TGTGCCAGCAGTTTCGAAGGGGGCAGCCTCTATGGCTACACCTTC. Protein product: CASSFEGGSLYGYTF.

This chain joins TRBV4-2 and TRBJ1-2; D is unresolved. This CDR3 comprises 16 residues. Per the germline V gene, CDR1 is LGHNA and CDR2 is YNFKEQ. V gave up 4 bases and J gave up 0 bases, with 15 bases separating them. The DNA of the CDR3 is TGTGCCAGCAGCCCCCCGGGAAAAGGAGCTAACTATGGCTACACCTTC. Translating gives CASSPPGKGANYGYTF.

This clone was recorded once. A read error is likely, as this CDR3 ends without the conserved phenylalanine or tryptophan. The chain uses TRBV7-3 and TRBJ1-2; TRBD1 is a possible D gene (5 bases). Germline CDR1 SGHTA, CDR2 FQGTGA. V was shortened by 6 bases and J by 7 bases, with 15 bases between the two germline ends. This CDR3 is 13 amino acids long. The CDR3 bases are TGTGCCAGCAGACAGGACCCCCTTGGTGGCTACACCTCC. Encoded protein: CASRQDPLGGYTS.

The chain couples TRBV19 to TRBJ1-1; D unresolved. V was trimmed by 1 base and J by 1 base, leaving 10 bases between them. The CDR3 contains 15 residues. Germline CDR1 LNHDA, CDR2 SQIVND (reference sequence). The CDR3 DNA follows: TGTGCCAGTAGTATAGTTCAGAGAGAGAACACTGAAGCTTTCTTT. It codes for CASSIVQRENTEAFF.

For this clone: At one boundary the junction diverges from the germline segment, which might be a read error. The chain recombines TRBV15 with TRBJ2-3; 8 positions agree with TRBD1. The CDR3 loop spans 14 amino acids. Germline CDR1 and CDR2: LNHNV and YYDKDF (reference sequence). CDR3 nucleotide sequence: TGTGCCACCAGCACCGACAGGGGCACGGATACGCAGTATTTT. It yields the protein CATSTDRGTDTQYF. The entire variable domain, with the rest obtained from reference TRBV15 and TRBJ2-3, is as follows: DAMVIQNPRYQVTQFGKPVTLSCSQTLNHNVMYWYQQKSSQAPKLLFHYYDKDFNNEADTPDNFQSRRPNTSFCFLDIRSPGLGDTAMYLCATSTDRGTDTQYFGPGTRLTVL.

The chain links TRBV5-1 to TRBJ2-5; 9 bases line up with TRBD2. From germline, CDR1 is SGHRS and CDR2 YFSETQ. The junction had 8 bases not matched to a gene; V was cut back by 4 bases and J by 4 bases. The CDR3 has 15 residues. CDR3 in amino acids: CASSLGGGAGETQYF. The CDR3 nucleotides are TGCGCCAGCAGCCTGGGCGGGGGGGCCGGAGAGACCCAGTACTTC. The full variable domain, rest sourced from reference TRBV5-1 and TRBJ2-5, is KAGVTQTPRYLIKTRGQQVTLSCSPISGHRSVSWYQQTPGQGLQFLFEYFSETQRNKGNFPGRFSGRQFSNSRSEMNVSTLELGDSALYLCASSLGGGAGETQYFGPGTRLLVL.

This chain uses TRBV5-1 with TRBJ2-7; no reliable D call. Trimming took off 1 base at V and 1 base at J, with 12 bases between the two ends. The germline gives CDR1 SGHRS, CDR2 YFSETQ. This CDR3 is built from 15 residues. The CDR3 sequence: CASSLIPDGSYEQYF. The CDR3 nucleotides are TGCGCCAGCAGCTTGATTCCGGACGGATCCTACGAGCAGTACTTC.

The chain carries TRBV11-2 and TRBJ2-3; 13 bases map to TRBD2. This CDR3 is built from 17 residues. The germline V gene has CDR1 SGHAT and CDR2 FQNNGV. V trimming: 5 bases; J trimming: 1 base; junction bases outside the gene matches: 6. The CDR3 sequence is CASSPWTSGGRTDTQYF. CDR3 bases: TGTGCCAGCAGCCCCTGGACTAGCGGGGGACGCACAGATACGCAGTATTTT.

This clone has just one count. V usage is TRBV7-2 and J usage is TRBJ2-5, with D possibly being TRBD2 (7 bases). V was trimmed by 5 bases and J by 3 bases, leaving 16 bases between them. The CDR3 is 15 amino acids. Germline CDR1 and CDR2: SGHTA and FQGNSA. This chain's CDR3 is CASSRGGSGKETQYF. The CDR3 DNA sequence: TGTGCCAGCAGCCGAGGGGGGAGCGGGAAAGAGACCCAGTACTTC.

This clone was seen just once. The rearrangement uses TRBV7-2 and TRBJ2-1, with TRBD2 matching 9 bases. With V trimmed by 2 bases and J by 4 bases, 3 bases remained unmatched. Germline V lookup: CDR1 SGHTA, CDR2 FQGNSA. The CDR3 runs 15 residues. The CDR3 region is CASSLRAGGYNEQFF. Here the CDR3 DNA reads TGTGCCAGCAGCTTACGGGCGGGGGGGTACAATGAGCAGTTCTTC.

The chain has TRBV2 and TRBJ1-6, with D possibly matching TRBD1 (6 bases). Germline-derived CDR1 and CDR2 are SNHLY and FYNNEI. The CDR3 spans 13 residues. Trimming shortened V by 6 bases and J by 9 bases, and 12 bases separated the two germline ends. The CDR3 sequence is CASREDRPSPLHF. The CDR3 DNA is TGTGCCAGCAGGGAGGACAGACCTTCACCCCTCCACTTT.

Only a few counts were recorded for this clone. The genes are TRBV12-5 and TRBJ1-5; D is unresolved. The germline gives CDR1 LGHNT, CDR2 FRNRAP. The CDR3 sequence is 16 residues long. V shed 6 bases and J shed 2 bases, with 17 bases lying between them. CDR3 coding DNA: TGTGCTAGTGGGATCGACATAAACCGGGGCAATCAGCCCCAGCATTTT. It yields the protein CASGIDINRGNQPQHF.

The V gene is TRBV7-6, the J gene TRBJ1-3; D gene ambiguous. CDR1 SGHVS and CDR2 FNYEAQ come from the germline V gene. Trimming took 1 base from V and 11 from J, leaving 12 bases between them. The CDR3 contains 13 residues. The CDR3 spells CASSLVRGGAIYF. The DNA of the CDR3 is TGTGCCAGCAGCTTAGTTCGCGGCGGGGCCATATATTTT.

V usage is TRBV4-1 and J usage is TRBJ2-3; 12 nucleotides match TRBD2. The CDR3 consists of 17 residues. Germline-derived CDR1 and CDR2 are MGHRA and YSYEKL. Trimming cost V 4 bases and J 6 bases; bases outside gene matches: 11. This CDR3 reads CASSPRTTSGGMDTQYF. The CDR3 DNA sequence: TGCGCCAGCAGCCCAAGGACGACTAGCGGGGGAATGGATACGCAGTATTTT.

This clone appeared once. The genes are TRBV6-1 and TRBJ1-5, with no clear D. Germline V gives CDR1 MNHNS, CDR2 SASEGT. V lost 2 bases and J lost 4, with 9 bases in between. The CDR3 length is 14 residues. The CDR3 nucleotides read TGTGCCAGCAGTGAATCGGCGAGGAATCAGCCCCAGCATTTT. It yields the protein CASSESARNQPQHF.